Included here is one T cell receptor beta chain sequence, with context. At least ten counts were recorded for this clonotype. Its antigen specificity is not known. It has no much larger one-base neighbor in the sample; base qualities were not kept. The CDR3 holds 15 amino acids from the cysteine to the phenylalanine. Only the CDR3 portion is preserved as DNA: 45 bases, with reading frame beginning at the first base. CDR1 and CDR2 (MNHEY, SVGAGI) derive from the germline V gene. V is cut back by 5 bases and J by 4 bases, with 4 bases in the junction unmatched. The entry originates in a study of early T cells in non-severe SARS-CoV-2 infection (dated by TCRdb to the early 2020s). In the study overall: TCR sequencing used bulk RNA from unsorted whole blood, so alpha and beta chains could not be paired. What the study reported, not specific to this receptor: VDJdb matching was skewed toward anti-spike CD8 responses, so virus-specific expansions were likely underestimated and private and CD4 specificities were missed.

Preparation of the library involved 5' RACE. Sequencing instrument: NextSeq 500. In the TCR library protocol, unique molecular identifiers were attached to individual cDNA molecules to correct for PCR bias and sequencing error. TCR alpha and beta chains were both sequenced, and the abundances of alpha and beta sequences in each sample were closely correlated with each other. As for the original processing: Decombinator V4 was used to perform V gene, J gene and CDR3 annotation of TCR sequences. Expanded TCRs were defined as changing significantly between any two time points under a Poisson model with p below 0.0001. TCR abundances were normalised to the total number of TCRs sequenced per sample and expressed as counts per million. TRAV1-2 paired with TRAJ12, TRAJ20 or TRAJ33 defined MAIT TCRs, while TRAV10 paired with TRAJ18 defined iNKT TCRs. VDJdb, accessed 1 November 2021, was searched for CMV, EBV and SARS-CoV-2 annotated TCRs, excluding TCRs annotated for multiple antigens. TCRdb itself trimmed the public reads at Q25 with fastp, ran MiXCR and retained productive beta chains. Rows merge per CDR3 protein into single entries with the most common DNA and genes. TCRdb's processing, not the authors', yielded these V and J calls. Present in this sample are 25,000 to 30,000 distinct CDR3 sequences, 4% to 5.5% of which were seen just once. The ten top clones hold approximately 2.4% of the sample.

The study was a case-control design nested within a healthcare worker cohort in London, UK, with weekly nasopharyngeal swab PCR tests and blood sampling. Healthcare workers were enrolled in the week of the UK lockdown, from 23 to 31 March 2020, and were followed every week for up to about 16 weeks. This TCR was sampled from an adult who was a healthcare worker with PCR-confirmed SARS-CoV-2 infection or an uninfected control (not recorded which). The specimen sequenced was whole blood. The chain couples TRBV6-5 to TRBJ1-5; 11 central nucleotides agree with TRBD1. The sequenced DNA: TGTGCCAGCAGTGCCGGGACAGGGGGTAATCAGCCCCAGCATTTT. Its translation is CASSAGTGGNQPQHF.